This T cell receptor beta chain came from a study of shared clonotypes between healthy human individuals. Concerning this clone itself: Its specificity is not known.

Trimming pared 2 bases from V and 3 bases from J, leaving 14 bases between. CDR1 is LGHNA and CDR2 is YNFKEQ in the germline V gene. This CDR3 region has 16 residues. Findings of the study overall: Among donors, sharing of clonotypes was expected to be affected by sequencing depth.

The protocol was immunoSEQ multiplex PCR, while the TCRdb copy is restricted to in-frame clones and leaves out a portion. The sample records approximately 1,000,000 clones, about 80% being singletons. The rearrangement joins TRBV4-2 to TRBJ2-1; the D gene is possibly TRBD2 (6 bases). The clonotype originates from a young man in good health. Some clones in this sample may be carry-over from other donors' samples. Sequencing was done on a sample of memory CD4+ T cells from PBMCs. Specified subset: CD45RA-negative fraction. The CDR3: CASSQIPAGGYNEQFF. The CDR3 region has the DNA TGTGCCAGCAGCCAAATCCCAGCCGGGGGCTACAATGAGCAGTTCTTC.